Described below is a single T cell receptor beta chain sequence and its context. The antigen remains undetermined. This specimen comes from a study of shared clonotypes between healthy human individuals. Study outcomes and limitations: Non-shared clonotypes were found to have lower generation probabilities than the clonotypes that were shared by all four of the sorted-subset donors.

This CDR3 region has 15 residues. Germline CDR1 and CDR2: KGHSH and LQKENI. The V end was cut by 3 bases, the J end by 3 bases, with 15 bases between. CD45RA+ naive and CD45RA-negative memory subsets were separated from CD4+ cells. It was across several immunoSEQ plates that each subset's genomic DNA was evenly split. In the study's own analysis: ImmunoSEQ only sent back junction sequences with no quality scores, so filtering was done differently. TCRdb's copy holds only in-frame clones and misses some; the assay was immunoSEQ multiplex PCR. For V, J and clone size, that table is used; D and trimming come from the DNA. The sample consists of over 1.5 million clones, approximately 98% of them appearing once.

This sequence originates from a man aged 25-45 years in good health. Sequences were obtained from naive CD4+ T cells sorted from blood. Subset denoted: CD45RA+ positively selected. This sequence joins TRBV18 and TRBJ2-7; D assignment may be TRBD1 or TRBD2 (6 bases each). The CDR3 here is CASSPGPGGDYEQYF. DNA of the CDR3: TGTGCCAGCTCACCGGGCCCCGGGGGCGACTACGAGCAGTACTTC.